These 15 T cell receptor beta chains originate from one sample sequenced in a study of shared clonotypes between healthy human individuals. TCRdb keeps only in-frame clones here, not all; method: immunoSEQ multiplex PCR. This table has about 960,000 clones, 70% to 85% appearing once. Sequencing was performed on memory CD4+ T cells sorted from blood. The subset here: CD45RA-negative fraction. Receptors originate from a man between 18 and 35 years old in good health.

This clone has at least ten counts. The V and J genes are TRBV5-4 and TRBJ2-7; D remains ambiguous. The V gene's germline CDR1 is SGHNT and CDR2 YYREEE (reference sequence). CDR3 length equals 15 residues. The V gene lost 0 bases and the J gene lost 2 bases, with 12 bases spanning the gap. Here the CDR3 reads CASSLEVHEPYEQYF. In DNA, the CDR3 is TGTGCCAGCAGCTTGGAGGTACACGAACCCTACGAGCAGTACTTC.

CDR3 nucleotides: TGTGCCAGCAGTCGGGGGGGACTAGACCAAGAGACCCAGTACTTC. Translated: CASSRGGLDQETQYF. The chain is built from TRBV28 and TRBJ2-5, with TRBD2 identical over 8 bases. The length of the CDR3 is 15 residues. Germline V gene sequence: CDR1 MDHEN, CDR2 SYDVKM. V lost 5 bases to trimming and J lost 0 bases; unmatched junction nucleotides: 5.

This clone was counted only a few times. The V call is TRBV19, the J call TRBJ1-5, with D possibly TRBD1 on 5 matching bases. This CDR3 has 14 amino acids. V lost 6 bases and J 1 base, leaving 10 bases between the germline ends. CDR1 LNHDA and CDR2 SQIVND come from the germline V gene (reference sequence). The DNA for the CDR3 is TGTGCCAGTAGGGGGGATAAGAGCAATCAGCCCCAGCATTTT. Its translation: CASRGDKSNQPQHF.

This chain joins TRBV6-5 and TRBJ1-1, with D perhaps TRBD1 (6 bases). Trimming shortened V by 5 bases and J by 7 bases, and 11 bases separated the two germline ends. This CDR3 is 12 amino acids long. Germline CDR1 is MNHEY and CDR2 is SVGAGI. CDR3 nucleotides: TGTGCCAGCAGTCCTAAACAGGGTGAAGCTTTCTTT. Its protein product is CASSPKQGEAFF.

The V and J genes are TRBV29-1 and TRBJ2-1; maybe TRBD1 (6 bases). V lost 7 bases and J lost 8, with 9 bases in between. The CDR3 totals 10 residues. Germline loops: CDR1 SQVTM, CDR2 ANQGSEA. The CDR3 nucleotides are TGCAGCGGTGGGGGCCATGAGCAGTTCTTC. Amino acid sequence: CSGGGHEQFF.

For the CDR3, the DNA is TGTGCCAGCAGCGTGAAGGAGGGACTCACCGGGGAGCTGTTTTTT. Residues: CASSVKEGLTGELFF. The chain employs TRBV9 and TRBJ2-2; D might be TRBD2 (6 bases). V was cut by 2 bases and J by 4 bases, with 12 bases left in between. The CDR3 loop spans 15 amino acids. The germline gives CDR1 SGDLS, CDR2 YYNGEE.

This clone appeared a single time. The gene calls are TRBV9 and TRBJ2-5; D not certain. Germline V gene lookup returns CDR1 SGDLS and CDR2 YYNGEE. The CDR3 covers 15 residues. The V and J ends lost 0 bases and 0 bases respectively, with 9 bases between them. The CDR3: CASSVGSRYQETQYF. The CDR3, as DNA: TGTGCCAGCAGCGTAGGCAGTAGATACCAAGAGACCCAGTACTTC.

The chain employs TRBV7-2 and TRBJ1-2; D is unclear. There are 15 residues in the CDR3. V lost 4 bases and J lost 4, with 16 bases in between. The V gene's germline CDR1 is SGHTA and CDR2 FQGNSA. This chain's CDR3 is CASSSPGVTGYGYTF. The CDR3 DNA reads as TGTGCCAGCAGCTCCCCTGGGGTTACGGGCTATGGCTACACCTTC.

The V call is TRBV19, the J call TRBJ2-5, with D possibly matching TRBD2 (6 bases). The CDR3 sequence is 15 residues long. The germline V and J ends were trimmed by 3 bases and 3 bases, with 14 bases remaining between them. The germline V gene has CDR1 LNHDA and CDR2 SQIVND (reference sequence). In DNA form, the CDR3 reads TGTGCCAGTAGTATCGGCCGGACTAACAAAGAGACCCAGTACTTC. It encodes CASSIGRTNKETQYF.

This chain uses TRBV15 with TRBJ1-2, with TRBD1 as a possible D gene (6 bases). V was cut by 0 bases and J by 4 bases, with 9 bases left in between. This CDR3 region has 14 residues. The germline V gene has CDR1 LNHNV and CDR2 YYDKDF (reference sequence). The CDR3 is CATSRDGQSYGYTF. The CDR3 bases are TGTGCCACCAGCAGAGATGGACAGAGCTATGGCTACACCTTC.

This clone has just one count. The chain employs TRBV7-2 and TRBJ2-7; D not resolved. The CDR3 has 14 amino acids. V gave up 4 bases and J gave up 1 base, with 11 bases separating them. The germline gives CDR1 SGHTA, CDR2 FQGNSA. As DNA, the CDR3 is TGTGCCAGCAGCTCGCGACACCTATCCTACGAGCAGTACTTC. This codes for CASSSRHLSYEQYF.

DNA of the CDR3: TGTGCCAGCAGTGCGGCGGGGGAGACCCAGTACTTC. Translation gives CASSAAGETQYF. This sequence joins TRBV6-4 and TRBJ2-5; weak D call: TRBD2 (6 bases). The germline CDR1 and CDR2 sequences are MRHNA and SNTAGT. The CDR3 has 12 amino acids. Trimming cost V 4 bases and J 5 bases, with 8 bases left between them.

Worth noting for this clone: At the DNA level, this CDR3 is encoded by other sequences in the same sample as well. V is TRBV30 and J is TRBJ1-6; 9 bases are shared with TRBD1. The CDR3 is made up of 13 amino acids. With 4 bases clipped from V and 9 bases from J, the junction kept 4 bases outside the gene matches. CDR1 and CDR2 (germline): GTSNPN, SVGIG (reference sequence). For the CDR3, the DNA is TGTGCCTGGACGCGACAGGGGGGTTCACCCCTCCACTTT. Protein sequence: CAWTRQGGSPLHF.

The chain is built from TRBV29-1 and TRBJ2-3; D possibly matches TRBD1 or TRBD2 (5 bases each). Per the germline V gene, CDR1 is SQVTM and CDR2 is ANQGSEA. Trimming removed 3 bases from V and 1 base from J, with 8 bases in between. This CDR3 region has 13 residues. CDR3 in amino acids: CSVEGVRTDTQYF. The CDR3 bases are TGCAGCGTTGAGGGGGTACGCACAGATACGCAGTATTTT.

The V gene is TRBV27, the J gene TRBJ1-4, with D maybe TRBD1 (5 bases). Trimming took off 6 bases at V and 2 bases at J, with 16 bases between the two ends. Per germline, CDR1 MNHEY and CDR2 SMNVEV (reference sequence). The CDR3 contains 16 residues. CDR3 in DNA: TGTGCCAGCAGGAGCCTGGGGACCTCTACTAATGAAAAACTGTTTTTT. Amino acids: CASRSLGTSTNEKLFF.